The 14 T cell receptor beta chains below all came from one sample that was sequenced in a study of response to subunit inactivated influenza vaccine. One entry per CDR3 protein results from TCRdb running MiXCR on the RT-PCR reads. The sample consists of about 570,000 distinct CDR3 sequences, approximately 12% of them appearing once. The sequenced sample was PBMCs from blood, obtained on the day of vaccination. Every receptor here comes from a man aged 45 to 65 who received an inactivated influenza vaccine.

This clonotype was counted a few times. The chain employs TRBV2 and TRBJ2-5; TRBD2 agrees at 8 bases. With V trimmed by 2 bases and J by 5 bases, 4 bases remained unmatched. Germline values: CDR1 SNHLY, CDR2 FYNNEI. The CDR3 length is 14 residues. The CDR3 DNA follows: TGTGCCAGCAGTGAATTTAGCGGGGTGGAGACCCAGTACTTC. Translating gives CASSEFSGVETQYF.

This clonotype occurred a few times. The chain joins TRBV4-3 to TRBJ1-2; no definite D call. The germline gives CDR1 LGHNA, CDR2 YSLEER. There are 17 residues in the CDR3. V was trimmed by 0 bases and J by 2 bases, leaving 16 bases between them. The CDR3 here is CASSQDFIGRMNYGYTF. Here the CDR3 DNA reads TGCGCCAGCAGCCAAGACTTTATCGGCAGGATGAACTATGGCTACACCTTC.

The gene calls are TRBV3-1 and TRBJ2-5; D gene unclear. V dropped 1 base and J dropped 6 bases, with 12 bases sitting between them. The CDR3 runs 14 residues. Germline V gene sequence: CDR1 LGHDT, CDR2 YNNKEL (reference sequence). CDR3 region: CASSQGGSRKTQYF. CDR3 nucleotides: TGTGCCAGCAGCCAAGGGGGTAGCCGGAAGACCCAGTACTTC.

The chain combines TRBV11-1 with TRBJ2-3; 8 bases line up with TRBD1. Trimming at V came to 5 bases and at J to 4 bases, leaving 17 bases not matched to a gene. Germline CDR1 is SGHAT and CDR2 is FQDESV (reference sequence). The CDR3 spans 18 residues. CDR3 protein: CASSQEPDPRQGPDTQYF. In nucleotides, the CDR3 is TGTGCCAGCAGCCAAGAACCAGATCCGAGACAGGGGCCAGATACGCAGTATTTT.

This clonotype was detected only a few times. The V and J genes are TRBV7-9 and TRBJ2-2; D perhaps matches TRBD1 (6 bases). V was clipped by 5 bases and J by 0 bases, with 10 bases between them. This CDR3 contains 15 residues. Germline assignment: CDR1 SEHNR and CDR2 FQNEAQ (reference sequence). Here the CDR3 DNA reads TGTGCCAGCAGCCGGGACAACGCGAACACCGGGGAGCTGTTTTTT. This sequence encodes CASSRDNANTGELFF.

This clonotype was recorded at least ten times. The chain recombines TRBV10-3 with TRBJ2-7, with D possibly matching TRBD1 (6 bases). In germline, CDR1 is ENHRY, CDR2 SYGVKD. This CDR3 has 14 residues. Trimming cost V 7 bases and J 2 bases, with 15 bases left between them. CDR3 in amino acids: CAITSGQPPYEQYF. Here the CDR3 DNA reads TGTGCCATCACCTCTGGACAGCCGCCCTACGAGCAGTACTTC.

This clonotype has a handful of counts. V is TRBV6-1 and J is TRBJ2-2; D is perhaps TRBD2 (5 bases). Trimming shortened V by 6 bases and J by 3 bases, and 14 bases separated the two germline ends. There are 15 residues in the CDR3. Germline CDR1 MNHNS, CDR2 SASEGT. CDR3 DNA: TGTGCCAGCAGAGGGATAGGCGGGTACACCGGGGAGCTGTTTTTT. It encodes CASRGIGGYTGELFF.

The chain couples TRBV5-1 to TRBJ2-2; D not certain. CDR3 length: 14 amino acids. V was trimmed by 1 base and J by 6 bases, leaving 10 bases between them. Germline lookup yields CDR1 SGHRS and CDR2 YFSETQ. The CDR3 nucleotides are TGCGCCAGCAGCTTGCAATCCGGCGCCGGGGAGCTGTTTTTT. Protein product: CASSLQSGAGELFF.

At least ten counts were recorded for this clonotype. This chain joins TRBV28 and TRBJ1-4; tentatively, D is TRBD1 (5 bases). V lost 6 bases and J 0 bases, leaving 8 bases between the germline ends. CDR3 length: 14 amino acids. The germline V gene has CDR1 MDHEN and CDR2 SYDVKM. CDR3 protein: CASRPQATNEKLFF. The CDR3 DNA is TGTGCCAGCAGACCACAGGCAACTAATGAAAAACTGTTTTTT.

J is TRBJ2-3 and V is TRBV10-1; no firm D call. The CDR3 covers 14 residues. The germline V and J ends were trimmed by 3 bases and 2 bases, with 9 bases remaining between them. Germline assignment: CDR1 WNHNN and CDR2 SYGVQD (reference sequence). For the CDR3, the DNA is TGCGCCAGCAGTGACGGCTATTACACAGATACGCAGTATTTT. Amino acids: CASSDGYYTDTQYF.

This clonotype was observed at least ten times. J is TRBJ2-2 and V is TRBV5-1; no definite D call. The length of the CDR3 is 15 residues. Germline values: CDR1 SGHRS, CDR2 YFSETQ. Trimming removed 4 bases from V and 6 bases from J, with 16 bases in between. The CDR3 reads CASSPTSGSAGELFF. The CDR3 DNA sequence: TGCGCCAGCAGCCCAACCTCGGGTTCCGCCGGGGAGCTGTTTTTT.

The sample holds a few counts of this clonotype. The chain combines TRBV5-5 with TRBJ2-1; D perhaps matches TRBD1 (5 bases). The CDR3 sequence is 13 residues long. The V end was cut by 3 bases, the J end by 6 bases, with 10 bases between. Germline V lookup: CDR1 SGHKS, CDR2 YYEKEE (reference sequence). CDR3 nucleotide sequence: TGTGCCAGCAGCTCGGTAGGGGTCAATGAGCAGTTCTTC. Amino acids: CASSSVGVNEQFF.

This clonotype was seen a handful of times. This chain links TRBV20-1 with TRBJ1-1; D may be TRBD1 (6 bases). Per germline, CDR1 DFQATT and CDR2 SNEGSKA (reference sequence). The CDR3 is made up of 14 amino acids. V was shortened by 1 base and J by 4 bases, with 13 bases between the two germline ends. The CDR3 region has the DNA TGCAGTGCTAGAGGGACAGATCGGCTCACTGAAGCTTTCTTT. Translated: CSARGTDRLTEAFF.

In its sample, this clonotype was seen many times. This chain connects TRBV12-3 or TRBV12-4 to TRBJ2-7; tentative D call: TRBD1 (5 bases). The CDR3 consists of 14 residues. V dropped 5 bases and J dropped 3 bases, with 14 bases sitting between them. CDR3 sequence: CASSKDNPNYEQYF. The CDR3 bases are TGTGCCAGCAGTAAGGACAACCCCAACTACGAGCAGTACTTC.